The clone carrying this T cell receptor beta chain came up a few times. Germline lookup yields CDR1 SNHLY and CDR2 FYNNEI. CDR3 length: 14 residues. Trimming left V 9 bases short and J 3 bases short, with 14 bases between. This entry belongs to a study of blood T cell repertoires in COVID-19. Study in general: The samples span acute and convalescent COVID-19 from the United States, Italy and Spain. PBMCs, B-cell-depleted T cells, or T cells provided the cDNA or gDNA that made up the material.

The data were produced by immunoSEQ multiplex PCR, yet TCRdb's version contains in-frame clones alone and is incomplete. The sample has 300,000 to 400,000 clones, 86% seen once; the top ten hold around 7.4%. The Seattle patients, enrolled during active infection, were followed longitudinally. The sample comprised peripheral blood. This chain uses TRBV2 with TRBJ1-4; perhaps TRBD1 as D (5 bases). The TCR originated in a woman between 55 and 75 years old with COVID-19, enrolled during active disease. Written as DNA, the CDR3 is TGTGCCAGGATGGCCGGGGGACCTAATGAAAAACTGTTTTTT. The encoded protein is CARMAGGPNEKLFF.